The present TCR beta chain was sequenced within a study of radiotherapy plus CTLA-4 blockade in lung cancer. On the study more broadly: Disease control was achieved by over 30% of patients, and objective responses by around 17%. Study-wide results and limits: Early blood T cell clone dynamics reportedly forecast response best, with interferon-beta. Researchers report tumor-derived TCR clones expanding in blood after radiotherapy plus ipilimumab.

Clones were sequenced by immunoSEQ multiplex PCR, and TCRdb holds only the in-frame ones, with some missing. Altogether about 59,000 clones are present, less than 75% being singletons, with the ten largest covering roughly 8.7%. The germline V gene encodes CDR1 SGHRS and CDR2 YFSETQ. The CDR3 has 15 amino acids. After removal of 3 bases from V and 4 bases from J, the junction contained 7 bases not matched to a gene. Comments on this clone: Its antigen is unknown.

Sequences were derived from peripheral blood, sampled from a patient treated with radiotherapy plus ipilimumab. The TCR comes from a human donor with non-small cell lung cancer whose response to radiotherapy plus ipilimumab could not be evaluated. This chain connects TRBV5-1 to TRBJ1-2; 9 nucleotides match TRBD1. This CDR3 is CASSSTGGPSYGYTF. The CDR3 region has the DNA TGCGCCAGCAGCTCGACAGGGGGTCCCTCCTATGGCTACACCTTC. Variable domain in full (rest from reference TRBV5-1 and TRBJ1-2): KAGVTQTPRYLIKTRGQQVTLSCSPISGHRSVSWYQQTPGQGLQFLFEYFSETQRNKGNFPGRFSGRQFSNSRSEMNVSTLELGDSALYLCASSSTGGPSYGYTFGSGTRLTVV.